The 17 T cell receptor beta chains listed next were all sequenced from one sample in a study of T cell changes during pregnancy in multiple sclerosis. Measured with immunoSEQ multiplex PCR; TCRdb has only the in-frame clones, and not every one. The sample lists tens of thousands of clones, 93% occurring once. This specimen was CD8+ T cells from peripheral blood mononuclear cells, taken in the second trimester of pregnancy. Receptors originate from a female donor with multiple sclerosis, enrolled in a pregnancy study.

In its sample, this clone was seen once. The chain links TRBV7-9 to TRBJ1-1, with 8 nucleotides matching TRBD1. The CDR3 is 14 residues long. Trimming at V came to 4 bases and at J to 1 base, leaving 2 bases not matched to a gene. Germline loops: CDR1 SEHNR, CDR2 FQNEAQ (reference sequence). CDR3 sequence reads: CASSSDRGNTEAFF. In DNA form, the CDR3 reads TGTGCCAGCAGCTCCGACAGGGGGAACACTGAAGCTTTCTTT.

This rearrangement joins TRBV5-8 to TRBJ2-1; TRBD1 matches at 7 bases. The length of the CDR3 is 16 residues. The germline V gene encodes CDR1 SGHTS and CDR2 YDEGEE. V was pared by 0 bases and J by 2 bases, with 5 bases of the junction left unmatched. CDR3 sequence reads: CASSLAGTAPYNEQFF. The CDR3 DNA reads TGTGCCAGCAGCTTGGCCGGGACAGCCCCCTACAATGAGCAGTTCTTC.

This clone was recorded only once. This chain uses TRBV5-4 with TRBJ2-7; a possible D gene is TRBD1 (5 bases). The length of the CDR3 is 14 residues. V lost 0 bases and J 1 base, leaving 8 bases between the germline ends. From germline, CDR1 is SGHNT and CDR2 YYREEE (reference sequence). As DNA, the CDR3 is TGTGCCAGCAGCTTGGCAGGACAATCCTACGAGCAGTACTTC. As protein: CASSLAGQSYEQYF.

As regards this clone: Different DNA sequences within this sample yield the same CDR3. The V call is TRBV4-2, the J call TRBJ2-7, with a weak D call TRBD1 (6 bases). The CDR3 runs 14 residues. V dropped 0 bases and J dropped 1 base, with 7 bases sitting between them. Germline V gene data show CDR1 as LGHNA and CDR2 as YNFKEQ. The CDR3 DNA follows: TGTGCCAGCAGCCAAGACAGGGGATCCTACGAGCAGTACTTC. Translation gives CASSQDRGSYEQYF.

The genes are TRBV9 and TRBJ2-7; maybe TRBD2 (5 bases). Per the germline V gene, CDR1 is SGDLS and CDR2 is YYNGEE. CDR3 length: 16 amino acids. The V end lost 0 bases, the J end lost 3 bases, and 16 bases lay between the germline ends. This CDR3 reads CASSVALDGKSYEQYF. CDR3 nucleotide sequence: TGTGCCAGCAGCGTAGCCCTGGACGGGAAAAGCTACGAGCAGTACTTC.

The J gene is TRBJ1-6, the V gene TRBV19; no reliable D call. Trimming took off 10 bases at V and 3 bases at J, with 10 bases between the two ends. The germline gives CDR1 LNHDA, CDR2 SQIVND (reference sequence). The CDR3 spans 13 residues. The CDR3 DNA reads TGTGCCACCACAAATGGCTATAATTCACCCCTCCACTTT. It codes for CATTNGYNSPLHF.

The chain links TRBV5-4 to TRBJ1-2, with 7 bases lining up with TRBD1. This CDR3 comprises 14 residues. The V gene end was trimmed by 1 base and the J gene end by 4 bases; junction bases not matched to a gene: 4. Germline CDR1 and CDR2: SGHNT and YYREEE (reference sequence). CDR3 protein: CASSLSGGSYGYTF. CDR3 sequence (DNA): TGTGCCAGCAGCTTGTCAGGGGGAAGCTATGGCTACACCTTC.

V and J are TRBV5-1 and TRBJ2-3, with 9 bases matching TRBD1. V lost 1 base and J lost 0; bases outside the gene matches: 3. The CDR3 extends over 16 amino acids. From germline, CDR1 is SGHRS and CDR2 YFSETQ. DNA of the CDR3: TGCGCCAGCAGCTTGCCCGGACAGGGGAGCACAGATACGCAGTATTTT. Its translation is CASSLPGQGSTDTQYF.

This clone was detected once. This chain joins TRBV13 and TRBJ2-2; a possible D gene is TRBD2 (5 bases). This CDR3 has 14 amino acids. Between the trimmed V and J ends, which lost 7 bases and 1 base, there was a span of 10 bases. Germline V gene sequence: CDR1 PRHDT, CDR2 FYEKMQ (reference sequence). DNA for the CDR3: TGTGCCAGCACTACGGCGGGGAACACCGGGGAGCTGTTTTTT. Translating it yields CASTTAGNTGELFF.

This chain uses TRBV28 with TRBJ2-5; 7 bases are shared with TRBD2. The germline CDR1 and CDR2 sequences are MDHEN and SYDVKM. V shed 2 bases, J shed 1 base, and the junction held 4 bases outside the gene matches. The CDR3 loop spans 15 amino acids. The CDR3 DNA is TGTGCCAGCAGTTTAGGCGGGACTATCCAAGAGACCCAGTACTTC. Amino acids: CASSLGGTIQETQYF.

The V call is TRBV7-3, the J call TRBJ1-1; 8 bases are shared with TRBD1. Unmatched junction bases numbered 3, after V lost 5 bases and J lost 4 bases. CDR1 and CDR2 (germline): SGHTA, FQGTGA. The CDR3 consists of 13 residues. The CDR3 sequence is CASSPGGPTEAFF. The CDR3 DNA sequence: TGTGCCAGCAGCCCAGGGGGCCCCACTGAAGCTTTCTTT.

The chain carries TRBV7-9 and TRBJ2-7; 10 nucleotides align to TRBD1. The CDR3 is 15 residues long. With 5 bases clipped from V and 6 bases from J, the junction kept 10 bases outside the gene matches. CDR1 is SEHNR, CDR2 FQNEAQ, per germline (reference sequence). The CDR3 DNA follows: TGTGCCAGCAGCACGACAGGGGGCAGTATGGCCGAGCAGTACTTC. Translating gives CASSTTGGSMAEQYF.

This rearrangement joins TRBV7-2 to TRBJ2-3; a weak D match, TRBD2 (5 bases). Germline CDR1 SGHTA, CDR2 FQGNSA. This CDR3 comprises 14 residues. V lost 1 base, J lost 6 bases, and 11 bases lay in between. In DNA form, the CDR3 reads TGTGCCAGCAGCTTAGGTACGGGGTCTGATACGCAGTATTTT. Translated, it gives CASSLGTGSDTQYF.

The chain uses TRBV5-1 and TRBJ2-1; weak D call: TRBD2 (6 bases). The CDR3 loop spans 18 amino acids. Trimming cost V 0 bases and J 0 bases, with 16 bases left between them. Germline V gene lookup returns CDR1 SGHRS and CDR2 YFSETQ. The CDR3 sequence: CASSLAGELWSSYNEQFF. In DNA form, the CDR3 reads TGCGCCAGCAGCTTGGCGGGGGAACTTTGGAGCTCCTACAATGAGCAGTTCTTC.

The rearrangement links TRBV9 to TRBJ1-1; possible D gene TRBD1, 6 bases. Deletions cut 0 bases from V and 3 bases from J, with 18 bases between. CDR1 is SGDLS and CDR2 is YYNGEE in the germline V gene. This CDR3 is built from 17 residues. The CDR3 is CASSVDPGAPDDTEAFF. DNA for the CDR3: TGTGCCAGCAGCGTAGATCCAGGGGCCCCTGACGACACTGAAGCTTTCTTT.

This clone has more than one count but fewer than ten. The chain employs TRBV27 and TRBJ2-7; 10 positions match TRBD1. Germline-derived CDR1 and CDR2 are MNHEY and SMNVEV (reference sequence). CDR3 length: 14 residues. V dropped 6 bases and J dropped 6; count of bases not matched to a gene: 8. The CDR3 nucleotides read TGTGCCAGCAGCGGGACAGGGGATGTAGGCGAGCAGTACTTC. It codes for CASSGTGDVGEQYF.

The V call is TRBV6-5, the J call TRBJ2-1; TRBD2 aligns across 7 bases. Looked up from germline, CDR1 is MNHEY and CDR2 is SVGAGI. V lost 6 bases and J lost 6; bases outside the gene matches: 8. This CDR3 contains 14 residues. The CDR3 sequence: CASSQKGLLNEQFF. CDR3 bases: TGTGCCAGCAGCCAGAAGGGACTACTCAATGAGCAGTTCTTC.